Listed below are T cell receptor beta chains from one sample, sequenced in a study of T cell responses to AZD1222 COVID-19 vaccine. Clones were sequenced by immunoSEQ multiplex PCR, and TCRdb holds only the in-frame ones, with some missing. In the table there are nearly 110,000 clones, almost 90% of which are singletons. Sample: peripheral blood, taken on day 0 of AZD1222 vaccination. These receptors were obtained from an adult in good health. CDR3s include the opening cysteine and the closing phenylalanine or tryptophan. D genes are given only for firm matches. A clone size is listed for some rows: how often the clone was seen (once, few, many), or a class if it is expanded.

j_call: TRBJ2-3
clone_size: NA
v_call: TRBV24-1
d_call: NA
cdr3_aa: CATSGNADTQYF
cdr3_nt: TGTGCCACCAGTGGAAACGCAGATACGCAGTATTTT

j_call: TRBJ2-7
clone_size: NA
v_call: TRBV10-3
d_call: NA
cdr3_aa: CAISDSRHEQYF
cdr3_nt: TGTGCCATCAGTGACAGCCGCCACGAGCAGTACTTC

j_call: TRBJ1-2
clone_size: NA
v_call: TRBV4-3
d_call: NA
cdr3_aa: CASSQSSSNYGYTF
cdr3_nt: TGCGCCAGCAGCCAATCATCATCAAACTATGGCTACACCTTC

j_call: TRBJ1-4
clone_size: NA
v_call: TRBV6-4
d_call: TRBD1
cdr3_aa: CASSPGTGGEKLFF
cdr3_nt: TGTGCCAGCAGCCCCGGGACAGGGGGAGAAAAACTGTTTTTT

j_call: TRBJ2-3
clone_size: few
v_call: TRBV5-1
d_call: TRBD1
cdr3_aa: CASSLTQGSSDTQYF
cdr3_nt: TGCGCCAGCAGCTTGACACAGGGGTCGTCAGATACGCAGTATTTT

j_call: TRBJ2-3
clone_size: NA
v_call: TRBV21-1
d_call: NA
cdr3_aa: CASSKAFTQISTSGRATQYF
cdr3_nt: TGTGCCAGCAGCAAAGCGTTCACCCAGATTTCGACTAGCGGGAGGGCTACGCAGTATTTT

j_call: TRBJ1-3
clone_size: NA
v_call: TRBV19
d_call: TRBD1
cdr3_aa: CASQTGGSGNTIYF
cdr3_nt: TGTGCCAGTCAGACAGGGGGCTCTGGAAACACCATATATTTT

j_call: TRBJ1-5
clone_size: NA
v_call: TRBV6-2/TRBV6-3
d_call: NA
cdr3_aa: CASSDYQGFNQPQHF
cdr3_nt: TGTGCCAGCAGTGACTACCAGGGGTTCAATCAGCCCCAGCATTTT

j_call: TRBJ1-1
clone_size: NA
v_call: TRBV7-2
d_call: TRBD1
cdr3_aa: CASRPGQTNTEAFF
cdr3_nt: TGTGCCAGCAGGCCGGGACAGACGAACACTGAAGCTTTCTTT

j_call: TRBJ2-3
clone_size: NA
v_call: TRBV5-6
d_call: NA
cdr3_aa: CASDSSTDTQYF
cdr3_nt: TGTGCTTCGGATTCTAGCACAGATACGCAGTATTTT

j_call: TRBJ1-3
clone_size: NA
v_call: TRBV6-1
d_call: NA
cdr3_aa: CASSETAPRDTIYF
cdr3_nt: TGTGCCAGCAGTGAGACGGCCCCCCGGGACACCATATATTTT

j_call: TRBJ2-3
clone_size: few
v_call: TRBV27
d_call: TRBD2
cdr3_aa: CASSLLAGVKDTQYF
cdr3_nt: TGTGCCAGCAGTCTGCTAGCGGGAGTAAAAGATACGCAGTATTTT

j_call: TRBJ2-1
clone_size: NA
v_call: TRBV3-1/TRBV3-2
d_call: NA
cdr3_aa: CASSQVGREQFF
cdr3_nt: TGTGCCAGCAGCCAAGTAGGGCGTGAGCAGTTCTTC

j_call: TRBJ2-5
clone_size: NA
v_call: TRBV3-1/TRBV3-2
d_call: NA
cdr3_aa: CASSPTGVETQYF
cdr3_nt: TGTGCCAGCAGCCCGACGGGAGTAGAGACCCAGTACTTC

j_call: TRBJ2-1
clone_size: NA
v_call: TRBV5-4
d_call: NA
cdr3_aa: CASSLEGRVNEQFF
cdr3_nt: TGTGCCAGCAGCTTGGAGGGCAGGGTGAATGAGCAGTTCTTC

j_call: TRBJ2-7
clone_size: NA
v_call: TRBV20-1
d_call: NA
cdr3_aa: CSAPDRYEQYF
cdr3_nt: TGCAGTGCTCCGGACAGATACGAGCAGTACTTC

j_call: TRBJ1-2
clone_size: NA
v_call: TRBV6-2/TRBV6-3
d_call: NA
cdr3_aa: CASSYARGEDGYTF
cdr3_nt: TGTGCCAGCAGTTACGCCCGCGGGGAAGATGGCTACACCTTC

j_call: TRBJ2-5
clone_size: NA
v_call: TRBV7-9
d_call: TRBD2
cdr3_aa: CASSTGPGVSGRYQETQYF
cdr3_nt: TGTGCCAGCAGCACAGGGCCGGGAGTTAGCGGGAGGTACCAAGAGACCCAGTACTTC

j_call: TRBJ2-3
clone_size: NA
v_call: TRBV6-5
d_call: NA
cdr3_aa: CASSHQGGTDTQYF
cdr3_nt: TGTGCCAGCAGCCACCAGGGGGGGACAGATACGCAGTATTTT

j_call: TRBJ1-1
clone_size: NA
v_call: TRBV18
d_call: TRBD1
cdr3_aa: CASSRDSNTEAFF
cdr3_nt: TGTGCCAGCTCGCGGGACAGCAACACTGAAGCTTTCTTT

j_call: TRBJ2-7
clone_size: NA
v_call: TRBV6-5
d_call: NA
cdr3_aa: CASSYQPGLSYEQYF
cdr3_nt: TGTGCCAGCAGTTATCAACCGGGGCTATCCTACGAGCAGTACTTC

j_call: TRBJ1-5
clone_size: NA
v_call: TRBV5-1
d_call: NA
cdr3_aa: CASSLDPGEPQHF
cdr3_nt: TGCGCCAGCAGCTTGGATCCGGGGGAGCCCCAGCATTTT

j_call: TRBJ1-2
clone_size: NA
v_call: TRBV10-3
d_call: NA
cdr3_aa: CAISAGEVGGYTF
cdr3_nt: TGTGCCATCAGCGCAGGGGAGGTTGGAGGCTACACCTTC

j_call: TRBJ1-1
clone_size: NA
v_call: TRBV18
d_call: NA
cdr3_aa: CASSTDMNTEAFF
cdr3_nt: TGTGCCAGCTCAACGGACATGAACACTGAAGCTTTCTTT

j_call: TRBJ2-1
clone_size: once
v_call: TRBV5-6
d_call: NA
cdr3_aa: CASSLGFSSYNEQFF
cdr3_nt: TGTGCCAGCAGCTTGGGATTTAGCTCCTACAATGAGCAGTTCTTC

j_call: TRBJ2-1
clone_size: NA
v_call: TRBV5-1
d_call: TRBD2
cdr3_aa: CASSLEGPSGINLNEQFF
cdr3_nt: TGCGCCAGCAGCTTGGAGGGTCCTAGCGGGATCAACCTCAATGAGCAGTTCTTC

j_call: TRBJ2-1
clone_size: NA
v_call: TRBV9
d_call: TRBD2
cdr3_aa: CASSTSASGVNEQFF
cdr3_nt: TGTGCCAGCAGCACCTCGGCTAGCGGGGTTAATGAGCAGTTCTTC

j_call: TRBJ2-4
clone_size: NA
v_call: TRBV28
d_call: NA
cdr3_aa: CASRRGWLAKNIQYF
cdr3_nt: TGTGCCAGCAGGAGGGGCTGGCTAGCCAAAAACATTCAGTACTTC

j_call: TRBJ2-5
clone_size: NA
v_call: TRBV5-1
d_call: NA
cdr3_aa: CASSTGETQYF
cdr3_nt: TGCGCCAGCAGCACAGGAGAGACCCAGTACTTC

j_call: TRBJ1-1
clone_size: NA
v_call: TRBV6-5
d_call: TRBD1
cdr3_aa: CASRGQENTEAFF
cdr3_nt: TGTGCCAGCAGGGGACAGGAGAACACTGAAGCTTTCTTT

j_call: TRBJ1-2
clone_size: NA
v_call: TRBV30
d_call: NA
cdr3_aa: CAWSVYRANYGYTF
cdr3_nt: TGTGCCTGGAGTGTATACAGGGCTAACTATGGCTACACCTTC